This T cell receptor (beta chain) was captured in a study of cytomegalovirus exposure and HLA in healthy donors. Sequencing was performed with immunoSEQ multiplex PCR; in TCRdb, only in-frame clones are kept and a portion is missing. The sample holds around 150,000 clones, 70% to 90% seen once. This clone occurred once. Its target is not known. Overall study results and limits: Within the approximately 110 validation repertoires, first-cohort TCR clusters tended to co-occur, according to a later analysis. It was confirmed in vitro that a few of the CMV-associated chains were specific for CMV antigens. Investigators reported 150 to 200 TCR beta chains as tied to cytomegalovirus.

V was shortened by 1 base and J by 2 bases, with 8 bases between the two germline ends. The V gene's germline CDR1 is LGHNA and CDR2 YSLEER. This CDR3 contains 14 residues. The donors were part of the validation cohort of 100 to 150 subjects. That cohort was separate from the first cohort, which comprised about 730 subjects. The clonotype was recovered from a man aged 25-40 years in good health and CMV-seropositive. Sequencing input: PBMCs. The chain has TRBV4-3 and TRBJ2-5, with D possibly TRBD2 on 6 matching bases. The CDR3 loop is CASSQGGGQETQYF. CDR3 bases: TGCGCCAGCAGCCAAGGGGGAGGACAAGAGACCCAGTACTTC.